This T cell receptor beta chain was documented in a study of blood T cell repertoires in COVID-19. On the study more broadly: Material from acute and convalescent COVID-19 was sourced from the United States, Italy and Spain. In each case, the material was cDNA or gDNA derived from T cells, B-cell-depleted T cells, or PBMCs.

Authors' processing steps: For nucleated cells, counts were estimated from reference gene primer amplification. Sequenced by immunoSEQ multiplex PCR; TCRdb stores in-frame clones only, minus some. That table is the source of V, J and clone size, and D and trimming were worked out from the DNA. The data hold about 280,000 clones, with 75% to 90% observed a single time. With 4 bases removed from V and 2 bases from J, the gap between germline ends came to 12 bases. This CDR3 region has 15 residues. Germline CDR1 and CDR2: SEHNR and FQNEAQ (reference sequence). The chain uses TRBV7-9 and TRBJ1-5; D gene ambiguous. Sequenced input: peripheral blood. This clonotype originated in a woman aged 65 to 85 with acute or convalescent COVID-19. CDR3 residues: CASSSTRQGNQPQHF. In DNA form, the CDR3 reads TGTGCCAGCAGCTCGACCAGGCAGGGCAATCAGCCCCAGCATTTT.